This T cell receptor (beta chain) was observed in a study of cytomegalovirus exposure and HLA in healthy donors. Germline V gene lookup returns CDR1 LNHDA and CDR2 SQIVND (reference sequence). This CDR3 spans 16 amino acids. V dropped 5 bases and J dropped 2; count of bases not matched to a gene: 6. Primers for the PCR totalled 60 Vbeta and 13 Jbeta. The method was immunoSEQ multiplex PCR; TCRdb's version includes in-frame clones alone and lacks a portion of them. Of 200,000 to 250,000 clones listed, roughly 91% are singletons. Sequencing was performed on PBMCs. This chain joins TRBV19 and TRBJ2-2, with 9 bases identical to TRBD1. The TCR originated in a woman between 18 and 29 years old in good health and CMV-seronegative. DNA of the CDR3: TGTGCCAGTAGTCCCCGGACAGGGGACAACACCGGGGAGCTGTTTTTT. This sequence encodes CASSPRTGDNTGELFF.